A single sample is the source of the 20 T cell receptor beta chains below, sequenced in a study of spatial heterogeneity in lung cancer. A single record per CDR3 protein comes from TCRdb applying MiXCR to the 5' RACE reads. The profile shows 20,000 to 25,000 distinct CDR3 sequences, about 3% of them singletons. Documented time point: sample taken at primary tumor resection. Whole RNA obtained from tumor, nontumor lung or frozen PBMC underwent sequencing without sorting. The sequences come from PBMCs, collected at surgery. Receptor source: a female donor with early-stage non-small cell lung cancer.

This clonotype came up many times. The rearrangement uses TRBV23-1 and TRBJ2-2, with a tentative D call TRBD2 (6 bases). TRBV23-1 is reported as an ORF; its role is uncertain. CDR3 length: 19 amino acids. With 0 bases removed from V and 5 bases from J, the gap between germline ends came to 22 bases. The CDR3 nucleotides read TGCGCCAGCAGTCAATCGACAACCCCTAGGACTACTCTGACCGGGGAGCTGTTTTTT. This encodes CASSQSTTPRTTLTGELFF.

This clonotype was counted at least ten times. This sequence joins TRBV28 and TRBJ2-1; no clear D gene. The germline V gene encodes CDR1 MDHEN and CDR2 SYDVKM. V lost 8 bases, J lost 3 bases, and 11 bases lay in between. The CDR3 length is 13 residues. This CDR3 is CASCIGYYNEQFF. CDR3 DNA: TGTGCCAGCTGTATCGGTTACTACAATGAGCAGTTCTTC.

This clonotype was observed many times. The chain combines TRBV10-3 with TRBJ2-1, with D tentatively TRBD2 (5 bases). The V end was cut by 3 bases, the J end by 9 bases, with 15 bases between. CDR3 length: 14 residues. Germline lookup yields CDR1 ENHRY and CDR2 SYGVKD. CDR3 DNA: TGTGCCATCAGTGATCAGAGCGGTTACGGTGAGCAGTTCTTC. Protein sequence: CAISDQSGYGEQFF.

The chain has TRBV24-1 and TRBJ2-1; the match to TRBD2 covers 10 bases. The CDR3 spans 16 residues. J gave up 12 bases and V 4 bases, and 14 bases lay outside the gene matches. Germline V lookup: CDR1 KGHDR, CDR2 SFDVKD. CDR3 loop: CATSDQKAGGPGGQFF. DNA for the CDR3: TGTGCCACCAGTGACCAGAAAGCGGGAGGGCCCGGGGGGCAGTTCTTC.

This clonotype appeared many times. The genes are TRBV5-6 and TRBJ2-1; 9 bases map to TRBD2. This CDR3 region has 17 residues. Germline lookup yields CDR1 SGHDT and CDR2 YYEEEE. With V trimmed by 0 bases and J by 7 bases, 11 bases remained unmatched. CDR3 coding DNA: TGTGCCAGCAGCTTGGGGGGCAGCGGGAGGTCCAGGAATGAGCAGTTCTTC. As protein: CASSLGGSGRSRNEQFF.

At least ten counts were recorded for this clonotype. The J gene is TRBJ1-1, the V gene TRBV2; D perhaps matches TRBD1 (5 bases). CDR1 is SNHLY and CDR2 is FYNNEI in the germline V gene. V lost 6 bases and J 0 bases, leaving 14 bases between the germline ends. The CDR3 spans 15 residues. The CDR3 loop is CASSREGAMNTEAFF. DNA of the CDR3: TGTGCCAGCAGCCGGGAAGGGGCCATGAACACTGAAGCTTTCTTT.

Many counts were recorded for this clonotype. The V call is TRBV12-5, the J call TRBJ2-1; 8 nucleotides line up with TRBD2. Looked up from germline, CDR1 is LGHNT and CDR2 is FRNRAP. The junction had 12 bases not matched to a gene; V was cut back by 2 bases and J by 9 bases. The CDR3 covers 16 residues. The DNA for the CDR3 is TGTGCTAGTGGTTTGCCGGGACTAGACGGTCTCGGTGAGCAGTTCTTC. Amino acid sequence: CASGLPGLDGLGEQFF.

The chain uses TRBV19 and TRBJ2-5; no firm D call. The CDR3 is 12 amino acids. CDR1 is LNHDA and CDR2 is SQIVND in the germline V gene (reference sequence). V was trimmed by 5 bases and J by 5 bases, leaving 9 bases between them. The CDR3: CASSDGPETQYF. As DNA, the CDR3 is TGTGCCAGTAGTGACGGCCCGGAGACCCAGTACTTC.

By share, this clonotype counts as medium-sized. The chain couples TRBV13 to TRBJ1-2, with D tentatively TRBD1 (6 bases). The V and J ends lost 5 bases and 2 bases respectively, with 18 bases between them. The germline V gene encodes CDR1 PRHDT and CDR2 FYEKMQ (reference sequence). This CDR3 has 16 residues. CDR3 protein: CASSPNQDRTNYGYTF. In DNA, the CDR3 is TGTGCCAGCAGCCCAAACCAGGACAGAACAAACTATGGCTACACCTTC.

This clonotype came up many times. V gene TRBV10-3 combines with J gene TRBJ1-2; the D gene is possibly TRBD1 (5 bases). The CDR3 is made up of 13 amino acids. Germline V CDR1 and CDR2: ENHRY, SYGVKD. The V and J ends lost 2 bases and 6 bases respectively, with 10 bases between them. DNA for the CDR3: TGTGCCATCAGTGAGCGGGAAGGGGATGGCTACACCTTC. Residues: CAISEREGDGYTF.

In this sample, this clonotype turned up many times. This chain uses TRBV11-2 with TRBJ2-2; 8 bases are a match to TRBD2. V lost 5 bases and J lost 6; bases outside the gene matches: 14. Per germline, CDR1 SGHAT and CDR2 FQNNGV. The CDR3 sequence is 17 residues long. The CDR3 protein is CASSPPATSENSGELFF. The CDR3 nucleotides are TGTGCCAGCAGCCCCCCGGCGACTAGCGAAAACTCCGGGGAGCTGTTTTTT. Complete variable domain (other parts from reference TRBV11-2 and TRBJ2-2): EAGVAQSPRYKIIEKRQSVAFWCNPISGHATLYWYQQILGQGPKLLIQFQNNGVVDDSQLPKDRFSAERLKGVDSTLKIQPAKLEDSAVYLCASSPPATSENSGELFFGEGSRLTVL.

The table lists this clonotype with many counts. In DNA form, the CDR3 reads TGTGCCAGCAGTGATGTGTTAGGGGCCAAAAACATTCAGTACTTC. The encoded protein is CASSDVLGAKNIQYF. The chain employs TRBV6-1 and TRBJ2-4; D not certain. Germline V gene sequence: CDR1 MNHNS, CDR2 SASEGT. Trimming cost V 3 bases and J 1 base, with 10 bases left between them. CDR3 size: 15 residues.

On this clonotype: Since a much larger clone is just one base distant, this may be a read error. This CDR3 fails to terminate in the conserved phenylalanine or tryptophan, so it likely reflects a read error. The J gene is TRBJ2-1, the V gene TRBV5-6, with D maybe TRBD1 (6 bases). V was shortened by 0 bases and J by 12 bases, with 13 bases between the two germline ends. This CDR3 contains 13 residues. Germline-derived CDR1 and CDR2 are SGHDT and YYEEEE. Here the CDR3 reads CASSLGQGTRQFY. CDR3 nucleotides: TGTGCCAGCAGCTTGGGCCAGGGGACGCGGCAGTTCTAC.

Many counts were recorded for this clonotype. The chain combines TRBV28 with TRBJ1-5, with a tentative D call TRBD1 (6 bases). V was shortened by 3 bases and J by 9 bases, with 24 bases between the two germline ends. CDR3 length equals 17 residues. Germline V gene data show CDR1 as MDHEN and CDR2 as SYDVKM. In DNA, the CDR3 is TGTGCCAGCAGTTTTTGGGGACTAGGACAGTGGAATGGGCCCCAGCATTTT. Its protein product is CASSFWGLGQWNGPQHF.

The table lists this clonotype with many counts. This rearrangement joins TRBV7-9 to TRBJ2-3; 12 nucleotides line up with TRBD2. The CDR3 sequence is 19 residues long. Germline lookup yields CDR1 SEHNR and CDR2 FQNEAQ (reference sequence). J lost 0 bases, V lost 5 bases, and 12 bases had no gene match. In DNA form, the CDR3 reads TGTGCCAGCAGCCCCCTAATCAAACTAGCGGGAGGAAGCACAGATACGCAGTATTTT. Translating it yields CASSPLIKLAGGSTDTQYF.

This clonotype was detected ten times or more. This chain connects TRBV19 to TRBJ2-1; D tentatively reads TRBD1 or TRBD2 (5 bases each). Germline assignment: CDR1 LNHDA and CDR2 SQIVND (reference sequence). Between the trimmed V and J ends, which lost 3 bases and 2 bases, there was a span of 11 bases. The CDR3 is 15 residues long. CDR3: CASSIGAEPYNEQFF. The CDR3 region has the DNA TGTGCCAGTAGTATCGGGGCGGAGCCCTACAATGAGCAGTTCTTC.

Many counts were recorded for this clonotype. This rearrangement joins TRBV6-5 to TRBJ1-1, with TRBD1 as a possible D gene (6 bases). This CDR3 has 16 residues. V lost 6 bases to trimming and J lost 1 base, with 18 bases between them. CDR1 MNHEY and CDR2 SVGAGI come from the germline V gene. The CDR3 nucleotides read TGTGCCAGCAGCATAGGGTTTGGGGGCCGGAACACTGAAGCTTTCTTT. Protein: CASSIGFGGRNTEAFF.

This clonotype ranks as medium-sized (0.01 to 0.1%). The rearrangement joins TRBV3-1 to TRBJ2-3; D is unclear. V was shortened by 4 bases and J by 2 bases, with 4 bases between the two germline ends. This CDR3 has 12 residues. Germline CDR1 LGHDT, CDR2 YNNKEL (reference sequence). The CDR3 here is CASSLLTDTQYF. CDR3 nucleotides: TGTGCCAGCAGCCTCCTCACAGATACGCAGTATTTT.

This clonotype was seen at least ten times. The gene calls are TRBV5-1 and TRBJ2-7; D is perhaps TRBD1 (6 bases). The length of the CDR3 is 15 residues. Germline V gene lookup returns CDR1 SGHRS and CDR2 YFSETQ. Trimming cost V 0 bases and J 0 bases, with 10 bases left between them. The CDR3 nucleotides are TGCGCCAGCAGCTTGGGCGCAGGGGCCTCCTACGAGCAGTACTTC. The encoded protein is CASSLGAGASYEQYF.

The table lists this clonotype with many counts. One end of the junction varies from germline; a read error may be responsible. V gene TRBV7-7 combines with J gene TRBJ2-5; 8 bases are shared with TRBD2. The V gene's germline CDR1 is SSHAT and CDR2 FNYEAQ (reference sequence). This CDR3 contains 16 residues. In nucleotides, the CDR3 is TGTGCTAGCAGCCCCAGGTGGCTAGCGGGCCAAGAGACCCAGTACTTC. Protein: CASSPRWLAGQETQYF.